This T cell receptor beta chain was identified during a study of T cell responses to AZD1222 COVID-19 vaccine. TCRdb's table, derived via immunoSEQ multiplex PCR, lists solely in-frame clones and lacks some. The sample carries about 100,000 clones, over 80% recorded once. Germline CDR1 reads LNHDA; CDR2 reads SQIVND (reference sequence). This CDR3 region has 16 residues. V gave up 5 bases and J gave up 7 bases; unmatched junction bases: 12. The sequencing used peripheral blood, collected 28 days after the second AZD1222 dose. This sequence originates from an adult who received the AZD1222 COVID-19 vaccine. The chain uses TRBV19 and TRBJ1-4, with 8 bases identical to TRBD1. CDR3 nucleotide sequence: TGTGCCAGTAGTCCTCCCCGGGGGCAGGGGGCTGAAAAACTGTTTTTT. This encodes CASSPPRGQGAEKLFF.